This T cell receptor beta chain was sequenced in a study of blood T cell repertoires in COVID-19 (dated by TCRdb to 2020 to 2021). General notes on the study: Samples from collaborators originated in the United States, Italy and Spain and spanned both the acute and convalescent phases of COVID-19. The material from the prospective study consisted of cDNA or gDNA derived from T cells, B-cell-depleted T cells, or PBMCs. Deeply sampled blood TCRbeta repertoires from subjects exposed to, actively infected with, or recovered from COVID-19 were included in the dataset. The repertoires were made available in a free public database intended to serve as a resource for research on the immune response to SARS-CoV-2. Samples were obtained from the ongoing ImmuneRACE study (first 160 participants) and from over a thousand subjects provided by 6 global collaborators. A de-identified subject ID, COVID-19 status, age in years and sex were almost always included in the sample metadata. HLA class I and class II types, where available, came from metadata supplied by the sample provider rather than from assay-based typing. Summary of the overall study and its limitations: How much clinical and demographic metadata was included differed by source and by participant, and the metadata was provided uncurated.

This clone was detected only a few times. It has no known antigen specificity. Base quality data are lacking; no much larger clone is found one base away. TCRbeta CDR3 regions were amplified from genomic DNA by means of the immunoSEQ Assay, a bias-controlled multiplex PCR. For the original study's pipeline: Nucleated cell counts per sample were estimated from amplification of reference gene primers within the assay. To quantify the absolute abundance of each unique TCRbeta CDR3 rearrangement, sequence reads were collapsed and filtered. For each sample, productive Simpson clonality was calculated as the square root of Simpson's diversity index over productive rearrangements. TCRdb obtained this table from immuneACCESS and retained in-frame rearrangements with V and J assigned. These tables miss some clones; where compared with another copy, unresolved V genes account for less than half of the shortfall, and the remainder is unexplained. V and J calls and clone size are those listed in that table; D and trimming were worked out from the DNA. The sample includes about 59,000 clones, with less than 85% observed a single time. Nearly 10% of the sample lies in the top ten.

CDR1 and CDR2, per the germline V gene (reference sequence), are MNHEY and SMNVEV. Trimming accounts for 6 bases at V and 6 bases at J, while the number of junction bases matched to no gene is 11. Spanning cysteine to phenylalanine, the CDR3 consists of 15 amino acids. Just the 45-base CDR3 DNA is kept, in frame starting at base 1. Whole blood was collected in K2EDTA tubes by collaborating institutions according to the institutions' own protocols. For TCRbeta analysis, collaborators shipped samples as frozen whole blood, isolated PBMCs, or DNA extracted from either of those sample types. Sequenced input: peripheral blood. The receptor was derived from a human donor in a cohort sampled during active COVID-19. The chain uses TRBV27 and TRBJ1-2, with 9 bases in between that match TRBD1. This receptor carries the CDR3 CASSPRRRDRDGYTF. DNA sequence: TGTGCCAGCAGCCCTCGGCGGCGGGACAGGGATGGCTACACCTTC.